The following is a T cell receptor beta chain sequence with its context. A quantity of about 0.5 to 1 ug RNA underwent reverse transcription using random hexamers. One entry per CDR3 protein results from TCRdb running MiXCR on the immunoSEQ multiplex PCR reads. The table includes over 350,000 distinct CDR3 sequences, 85% detected once. Germline V CDR1 and CDR2: MGHRA, YSYEKL. Trimming took off 0 bases at V and 7 bases at J, with 10 bases between the two ends. This CDR3 is built from 14 residues. The sample belongs to a study of CD8 T cells in Susac syndrome. The authors sequenced TCR beta from blood CD8+ and CD4+ T cells.

The source material was CD8+ T cells from PBMCs. The TCR comes from a human donor with multiple sclerosis. The V gene is TRBV4-1, the J gene TRBJ2-4; D is possibly TRBD2 (5 bases). The CDR3 is CASSQETTANIQYF. The CDR3 bases are TGCGCCAGCAGCCAAGAGACTACCGCTAACATTCAGTACTTC.